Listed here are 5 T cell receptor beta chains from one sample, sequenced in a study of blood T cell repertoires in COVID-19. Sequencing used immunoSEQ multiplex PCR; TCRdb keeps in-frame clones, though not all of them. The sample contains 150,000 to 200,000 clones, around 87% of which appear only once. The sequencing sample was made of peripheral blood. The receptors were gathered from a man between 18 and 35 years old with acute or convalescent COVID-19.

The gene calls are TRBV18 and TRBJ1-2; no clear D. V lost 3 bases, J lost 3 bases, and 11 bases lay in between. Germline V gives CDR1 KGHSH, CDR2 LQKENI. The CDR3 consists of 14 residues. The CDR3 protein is CASSPNRRDYGYTF. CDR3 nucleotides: TGTGCCAGCTCACCCAACCGGAGGGACTATGGCTACACCTTC.

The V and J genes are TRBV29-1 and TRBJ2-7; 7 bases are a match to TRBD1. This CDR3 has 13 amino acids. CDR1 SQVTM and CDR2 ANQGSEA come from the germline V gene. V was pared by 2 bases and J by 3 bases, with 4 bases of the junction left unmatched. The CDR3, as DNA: TGCAGCGTTGAATCTGGGGACAGCTACGAGCAGTACTTC. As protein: CSVESGDSYEQYF.

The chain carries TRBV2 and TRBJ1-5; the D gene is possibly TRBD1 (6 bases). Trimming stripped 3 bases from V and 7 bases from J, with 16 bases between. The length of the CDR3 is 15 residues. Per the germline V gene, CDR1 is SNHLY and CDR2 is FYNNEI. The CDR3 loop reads CASSDSRGVGQPQHF. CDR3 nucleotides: TGTGCCAGCAGTGATTCCAGGGGCGTTGGACAGCCCCAGCATTTT.

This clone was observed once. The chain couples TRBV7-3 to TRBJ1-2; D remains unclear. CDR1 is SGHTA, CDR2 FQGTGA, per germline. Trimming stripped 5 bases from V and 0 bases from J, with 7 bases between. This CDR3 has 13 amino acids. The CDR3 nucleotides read TGTGCCAGCAGCGAACACCCTAACTATGGCTACACCTTC. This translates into CASSEHPNYGYTF.

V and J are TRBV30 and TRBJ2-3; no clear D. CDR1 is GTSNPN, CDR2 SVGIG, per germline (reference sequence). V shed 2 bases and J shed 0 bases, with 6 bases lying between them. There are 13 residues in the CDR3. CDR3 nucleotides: TGTGCCTGGAGTTCCCGTAGCACAGATACGCAGTATTTT. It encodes CAWSSRSTDTQYF.